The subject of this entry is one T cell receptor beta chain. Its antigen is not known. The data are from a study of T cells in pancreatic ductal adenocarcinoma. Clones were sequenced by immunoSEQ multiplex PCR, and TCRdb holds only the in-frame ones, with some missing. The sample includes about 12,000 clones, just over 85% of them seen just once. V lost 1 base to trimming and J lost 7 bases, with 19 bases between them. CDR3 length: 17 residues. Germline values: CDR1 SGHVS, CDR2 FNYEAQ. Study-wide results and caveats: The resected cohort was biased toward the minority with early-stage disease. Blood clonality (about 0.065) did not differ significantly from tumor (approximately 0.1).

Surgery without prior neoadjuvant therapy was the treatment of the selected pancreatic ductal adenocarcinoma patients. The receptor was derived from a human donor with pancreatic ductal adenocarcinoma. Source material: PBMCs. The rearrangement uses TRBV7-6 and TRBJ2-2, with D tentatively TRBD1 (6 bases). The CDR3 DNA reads TGTGCCAGCAGCTTAGATCCGGGCCAGGGGCCTGTCGGGGAGCTGTTTTTT. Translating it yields CASSLDPGQGPVGELFF.